Each of the 26 T cell receptor beta chains below was sequenced from the same sample in a study of CD8 T cells in ankylosing spondylitis. These receptors lack a known antigen. TCRdb re-analysed the 5' RACE reads in MiXCR, keeping a single row per CDR3 protein. The sample holds a few hundred thousand distinct CDR3 sequences; around 20% are singletons and the top ten take approximately 42%. General observations from the study: Eight highly homologous variants made up a TCR beta motif, and this motif appeared characteristic of ankylosing spondylitis blood.

Source material: blood, either unsorted or a sorted T cell fraction (not recorded which). Receptor source: a male donor with ankylosing spondylitis.

The chain joins TRBV19 to TRBJ1-5; D is ambiguous. CDR3 length: 14 residues. Trimming took off 4 bases at V and 4 bases at J, with 11 bases between the two ends. CDR1 is LNHDA, CDR2 SQIVND, per germline (reference sequence). CDR3 sequence (DNA): TGTGCCAGTAGTACTGGGGAGGAAAATCAGCCCCAGCATTTT. As protein: CASSTGEENQPQHF.

This clonotype was detected a few times. The chain has TRBV13 and TRBJ1-1, with 7 bases fitting TRBD1. The CDR3 runs to 12 residues. The germline V gene encodes CDR1 PRHDT and CDR2 FYEKMQ (reference sequence). The V segment lost 5 bases and the J segment 5 bases; nucleotides outside the gene matches: 2. Here the CDR3 reads CASSQGETEAFF. CDR3 in DNA: TGTGCCAGCAGCCAGGGGGAAACTGAAGCTTTCTTT.

This clonotype has only a few counts. V gene TRBV4-3 combines with J gene TRBJ2-7; TRBD1 matches 10 bases. The length of the CDR3 is 19 residues. V shed 4 bases, J shed 4 bases, and the junction held 19 bases outside the gene matches. Per germline, CDR1 LGHNA and CDR2 YSLEER. CDR3 sequence reads: CASSPWTGGFNGERYEQYF. CDR3 nucleotides: TGCGCCAGCAGCCCTTGGACAGGGGGTTTCAACGGTGAACGATACGAGCAGTACTTC.

The V and J genes are TRBV13 and TRBJ2-7, with D maybe TRBD1 (5 bases). Germline CDR1 and CDR2: PRHDT and FYEKMQ (reference sequence). This CDR3 spans 13 amino acids. Deletions cut 1 base from V and 6 bases from J, with 10 bases between. The DNA for the CDR3 is TGTGCCAGCAGCTTAGAGGGGTCAGGCGAGCAGTACTTC. It codes for CASSLEGSGEQYF.

This chain connects TRBV19 to TRBJ1-1, with a possible D match to TRBD1 (6 bases). Germline values: CDR1 LNHDA, CDR2 SQIVND (reference sequence). V was shortened by 1 base and J by 1 base, with 7 bases between the two germline ends. The CDR3 extends over 14 amino acids. CDR3 residues: CASSIGGPNTEAFF. In nucleotides, the CDR3 is TGTGCCAGTAGTATAGGGGGGCCGAACACTGAAGCTTTCTTT.

This chain links TRBV6-2 or TRBV6-3 with TRBJ2-7; either TRBD1 or TRBD2 may fit D (6 bases each). The CDR3 spans 14 residues. Germline V CDR1 and CDR2: MNHEY, SVGEGT. Trimming took off 4 bases at V and 0 bases at J, with 10 bases between the two ends. CDR3 residues: CASSLGGNSYEQYF. CDR3 DNA: TGTGCCAGCAGTTTAGGGGGGAACTCCTACGAGCAGTACTTC.

This clonotype has a handful of counts. This rearrangement joins TRBV12-3 or TRBV12-4 to TRBJ1-2; possibly TRBD1 for D (5 bases). This CDR3 region has 14 residues. Trimming pared 3 bases from V and 4 bases from J, leaving 12 bases between. CDR3 amino acids: CASSLGGVIYGYTF. DNA of the CDR3: TGTGCCAGCAGTTTGGGGGGGGTGATCTATGGCTACACCTTC.

This clonotype was seen more than once but under ten times. The chain joins TRBV12-3 or TRBV12-4 to TRBJ2-5; 8 bases are a match to TRBD2. The CDR3 is made up of 16 amino acids. The V and J ends lost 4 bases and 2 bases, in that order; junction bases with no gene match: 9. CDR3 loop: CASSSISTSEQETQYF. DNA for the CDR3: TGTGCCAGCAGTTCCATCTCGACTAGCGAACAAGAGACCCAGTACTTC.

The V call is TRBV19, the J call TRBJ2-5; the D gene could be TRBD1 or TRBD2 (6 bases each). CDR1 and CDR2 from the germline V gene are LNHDA and SQIVND (reference sequence). The CDR3 covers 17 residues. Deletions cut 2 bases from V and 5 bases from J, with 21 bases between. DNA of the CDR3: TGTGCCAGTAGTATATGGATACCGGGGGAGGACAGCGAGACCCAGTACTTC. This translates into CASSIWIPGEDSETQYF.

This clonotype was found a few times. This chain joins TRBV27 and TRBJ2-4; 7 nucleotides match TRBD1. This CDR3 comprises 14 residues. V shed 5 bases, J shed 6 bases, and the junction held 7 bases outside the gene matches. Per the germline V gene, CDR1 is MNHEY and CDR2 is SMNVEV (reference sequence). The DNA of the CDR3 is TGTGCCAGCAGTCCCAGGGGGTTGATAAACATTCAGTACTTC. Translated: CASSPRGLINIQYF.

This clonotype turned up a few times. The V gene is TRBV29-1, the J gene TRBJ1-4; TRBD1 is a possible D gene (5 bases). Germline CDR1 reads SQVTM; CDR2 reads ANQGSEA. This CDR3 is built from 14 residues. V lost 2 bases and J 5 bases, leaving 12 bases between the germline ends. The CDR3 coding sequence is TGCAGCGTTGAACTCCGGGGCGGAAATGAAAAACTGTTTTTT. It is translated as CSVELRGGNEKLFF.

This sequence joins TRBV20-1 and TRBJ2-1; maybe TRBD1 (6 bases). Germline V gene data show CDR1 as DFQATT and CDR2 as SNEGSKA (reference sequence). The CDR3 runs to 15 residues. The germline V and J ends were trimmed by 0 bases and 0 bases, with 9 bases remaining between them. CDR3 sequence (DNA): TGCAGTGCTAGAGATGACAGGAGCTCCTACAATGAGCAGTTCTTC. This sequence encodes CSARDDRSSYNEQFF.

The rearrangement joins TRBV6-1 to TRBJ2-1; TRBD2 matches 9 bases. Germline CDR1 MNHNS, CDR2 SASEGT. This CDR3 has 16 amino acids. The V and J ends lost 4 bases and 0 bases, in that order; junction bases with no gene match: 4. The CDR3 reads CASSGIAGASYNEQFF. The DNA for the CDR3 is TGTGCCAGCAGTGGGATAGCGGGGGCCTCCTACAATGAGCAGTTCTTC.

This clonotype came up many times. This rearrangement joins TRBV25-1 to TRBJ2-7, with 9 nucleotides matching TRBD1. CDR3 length: 16 amino acids. V trimming: 3 bases; J trimming: 7 bases; junction bases outside the gene matches: 13. The germline CDR1 and CDR2 sequences are MGHDK and SYGVNS. The CDR3 DNA sequence: TGTGCCAGCAGTGAGGGGACAGGGTGGGGGCACTATGAGCAGTACTTC. The encoded protein is CASSEGTGWGHYEQYF.

This sequence joins TRBV6-5 and TRBJ2-2, with D possibly TRBD1 on 6 matching bases. The germline V and J ends were trimmed by 2 bases and 5 bases, with 21 bases remaining between them. CDR3 length: 18 residues. Germline V lookup: CDR1 MNHEY, CDR2 SVGAGI. The chain's CDR3 is CASSYNRDQVEWTGELFF. As DNA, the CDR3 is TGTGCCAGCAGTTACAACAGGGACCAGGTTGAGTGGACCGGGGAGCTGTTTTTT.

This clonotype was observed a handful of times. The chain is built from TRBV11-2 and TRBJ2-5; D uncertain. This CDR3 is built from 13 residues. Germline V gene sequence: CDR1 SGHAT, CDR2 FQNNGV. V dropped 2 bases and J dropped 5 bases, with 9 bases sitting between them. The CDR3 loop reads CASSLSVVETQYF. In DNA, the CDR3 is TGTGCCAGCAGCTTAAGTGTGGTGGAGACCCAGTACTTC.

Many counts were recorded for this clonotype. The CDR3 loop is CASSLHPETPLNEQFF. CDR3 nucleotide sequence: TGCGCCAGCAGCTTGCACCCAGAAACCCCCCTCAATGAGCAGTTCTTC. The genes are TRBV5-1 and TRBJ2-1; D is unresolved. Germline-derived CDR1 and CDR2 are SGHRS and YFSETQ. Trimming took 1 base from V and 6 from J, leaving 17 bases between them. The CDR3 extends over 16 amino acids.

This clonotype was detected a few times. V gene TRBV6-5 combines with J gene TRBJ1-1; TRBD1 matches at 7 bases. The CDR3 contains 15 residues. Germline assignment: CDR1 MNHEY and CDR2 SVGAGI. V lost 2 bases to trimming and J lost 1 base; unmatched junction nucleotides: 4. The CDR3 protein is CASSYTGQENTEAFF. The CDR3, as DNA: TGTGCCAGCAGTTACACCGGACAGGAGAACACTGAAGCTTTCTTT.

The chain uses TRBV30 and TRBJ1-2; D is unclear. This CDR3 has 12 amino acids. Germline CDR1 reads GTSNPN; CDR2 reads SVGIG (reference sequence). V was pared by 4 bases and J by 4 bases, with 10 bases between. The DNA for the CDR3 is TGTGCCTGGACTACAGCGGGCTATGGCTACACCTTC. It yields the protein CAWTTAGYGYTF. Filled out from reference TRBV30 and TRBJ1-2, the complete variable domain reads SQTIHQWPATLVQPVGSPLSLECTVEGTSNPNLYWYRQAAGRGLQLLFYSVGIGQISSEVPQNLSASRPQDRQFILSSKKLLLSDSGFYLCAWTTAGYGYTFGSGTRLTVV.

This clonotype was seen more than once but under ten times. This sequence joins TRBV7-9 and TRBJ2-1; 12 bases fit TRBD2. This CDR3 has 16 residues. CDR1 is SEHNR and CDR2 is FQNEAQ in the germline V gene (reference sequence). Trimming took 4 bases from V and 0 from J; bases not matched to a gene: 1. CDR3 in amino acids: CASSSTSGSSYNEQFF. CDR3 nucleotides: TGTGCCAGCAGCTCGACTAGCGGGAGCTCCTACAATGAGCAGTTCTTC.

The gene calls are TRBV6-5 and TRBJ2-5; 8 bases are a match to TRBD2. The CDR3 covers 16 residues. CDR1 MNHEY and CDR2 SVGAGI come from the germline V gene. V trimming: 2 bases; J trimming: 2 bases; junction bases outside the gene matches: 7. CDR3 region: CASSYVLAGVQETQYF. The CDR3 DNA is TGTGCCAGCAGTTACGTCCTAGCGGGTGTACAAGAGACCCAGTACTTC.

The chain uses TRBV12-3 or TRBV12-4 and TRBJ2-1; 9 bases are a match to TRBD2. V trimming: 1 base; J trimming: 0 bases; junction bases outside the gene matches: 19. This CDR3 is built from 22 residues. In nucleotides, the CDR3 is TGTGCCAGCAGTTTAGTCGGGATTTGGGGGCGGGAGGGCCCTAGCTCCTACAATGAGCAGTTCTTC. Encoded protein: CASSLVGIWGREGPSSYNEQFF.

The V and J genes are TRBV11-2 and TRBJ2-3; 9 nucleotides line up with TRBD2. The V gene end was trimmed by 7 bases and the J gene end by 0 bases; junction bases not matched to a gene: 8. The CDR3 spans 16 residues. Germline loops: CDR1 SGHAT, CDR2 FQNNGV. The chain's CDR3 is CASTLGRGGSTDTQYF. The CDR3, as DNA: TGTGCCAGCACTCTAGGGCGGGGGGGGAGCACAGATACGCAGTATTTT.

This chain links TRBV7-6 with TRBJ1-2, with D hard to call. The CDR3 has 13 residues. Germline loops: CDR1 SGHVS, CDR2 FNYEAQ. The V gene lost 5 bases and the J gene lost 8 bases, with 15 bases spanning the gap. CDR3 DNA: TGTGCCAGCAGCCTGGACGGACCTCGCGGCTACACCTTC. The encoded protein is CASSLDGPRGYTF.

This chain joins TRBV5-1 and TRBJ2-2; tentatively, D is TRBD2 (6 bases). V was clipped by 3 bases and J by 8 bases, with 17 bases between them. The germline gives CDR1 SGHRS, CDR2 YFSETQ. The CDR3 has 15 amino acids. The CDR3 region has the DNA TGCGCCAGCAGCTCGGGACTTTTCGTGGGGGGGGAGCTGTTTTTT. It is translated as CASSSGLFVGGELFF.

This clonotype appeared a few times. The genes are TRBV30 and TRBJ2-1, with D possibly being TRBD1 or TRBD2 (6 bases each). This CDR3 has 18 amino acids. V shed 0 bases and J shed 8 bases, with 26 bases lying between them. Germline CDR1 and CDR2: GTSNPN and SVGIG (reference sequence). CDR3 sequence (DNA): TGTGCCTGGAGTGTACTCACGACTACAGGGAGGTGGGTCGATGAGCAGTTCTTC. Its protein is CAWSVLTTTGRWVDEQFF.